The text below deals with one T cell receptor beta chain. CDR3 length: 14 residues. Germline V gives CDR1 LGHDT, CDR2 YNNKEL (reference sequence). The ends were cut back, 3 bases at V and 7 bases at J, with 12 bases in the middle. Original analysis: Reference gene primers were amplified, and this amplification served to estimate nucleated cell counts. TCRdb keeps only in-frame clones here, not all; method: immunoSEQ multiplex PCR. V and J calls and clone size follow that table, whereas D and trimming were derived from the DNA. The sample shows around 300,000 clones, approximately 85% of them seen only once. This specimen comes from a study of blood T cell repertoires in COVID-19. At the level of the study: PBMCs, B-cell-depleted T cells, or T cells provided the cDNA or gDNA that made up the material.

The origin of this receptor is a human donor in a cohort sampled during active COVID-19. Sequencing was performed on peripheral blood. This rearrangement joins TRBV3-1 (or the pseudogene TRBV3-2) to TRBJ1-4; possibly TRBD1 for D (5 bases). In nucleotides, the CDR3 is TGTGCCAGCAGCCAGGGGCGCCGGAGTGAAAAACTGTTTTTT. Amino acid sequence: CASSQGRRSEKLFF.